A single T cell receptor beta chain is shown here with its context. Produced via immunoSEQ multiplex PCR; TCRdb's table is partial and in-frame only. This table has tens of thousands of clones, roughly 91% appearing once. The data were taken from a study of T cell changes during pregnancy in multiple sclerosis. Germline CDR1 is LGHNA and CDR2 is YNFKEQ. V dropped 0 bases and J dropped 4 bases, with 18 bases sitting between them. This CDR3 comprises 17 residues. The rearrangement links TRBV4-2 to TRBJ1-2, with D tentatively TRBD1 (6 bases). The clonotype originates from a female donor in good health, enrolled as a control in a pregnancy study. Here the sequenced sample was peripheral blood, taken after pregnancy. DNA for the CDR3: TGTGCCAGCAGCCAAGAAGTAGCAGGGGTCCTCCTCTATGGCTACACCTTC. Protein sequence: CASSQEVAGVLLYGYTF.